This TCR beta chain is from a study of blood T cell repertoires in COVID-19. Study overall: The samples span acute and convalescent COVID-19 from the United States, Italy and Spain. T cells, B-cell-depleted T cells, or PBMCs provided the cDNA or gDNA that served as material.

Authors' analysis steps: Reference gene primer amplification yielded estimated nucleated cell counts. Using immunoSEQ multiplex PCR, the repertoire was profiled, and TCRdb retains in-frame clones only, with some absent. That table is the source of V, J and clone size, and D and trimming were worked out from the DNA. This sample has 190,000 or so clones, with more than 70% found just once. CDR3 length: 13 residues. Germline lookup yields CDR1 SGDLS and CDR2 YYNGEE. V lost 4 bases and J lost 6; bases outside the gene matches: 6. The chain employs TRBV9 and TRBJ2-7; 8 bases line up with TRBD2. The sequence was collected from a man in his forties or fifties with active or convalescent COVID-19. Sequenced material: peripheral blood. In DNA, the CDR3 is TGTGCCAGCAGCCGTGGACTAGCTCCCGAGCAGTACTTC. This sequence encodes CASSRGLAPEQYF. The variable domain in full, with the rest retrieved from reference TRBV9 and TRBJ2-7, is DSGVTQTPKHLITATGQRVTLRCSPRSGDLSVYWYQQSLDQGLQFLIQYYNGEERAKGNILERFSAQQFPDLHSELNLSSLELGDSALYFCASSRGLAPEQYFGPGTRLTVT.